A single sample gave rise to the 14 T cell receptor beta chains below, sequenced in a study of blood T cells in healthy people across ages (dated by TCRdb to between 2014 and 2017). Library construction relied on 5' RACE. Sequencing took place on an Illumina HiSeq 2500. A second PCR of roughly 7 to 12 cycles was run with a J-beta primer mix and a sample-barcoded 5' primer. Using fastp trimming at Q25 and MiXCR clonotype assembly, TCRdb reanalyzed the public sequencing data and kept in-frame beta chains. Rows with one shared CDR3 protein collapse into an entry with the most common genes and DNA. The sample yields hundreds of thousands of distinct CDR3 sequences; roughly 20% were counted once. The top ten clonotypes cover less than 25% of the sample. The sequencing input was blood. The receptors originated from a man between 65 and 85 years old in good health.

This clonotype appeared a few times. CDR3 protein: CSARDRTRPYEQYV. CDR3 DNA: TGCAGTGCTAGAGATCGGACCAGACCTTACGAGCAGTACGTC. V is TRBV20-1 and J is TRBJ2-7; no reliable D call. V lost 0 bases to trimming and J lost 4 bases, with 13 bases between them. Germline V gives CDR1 DFQATT, CDR2 SNEGSKA (reference sequence). This CDR3 has 14 amino acids.

The chain has TRBV29-1 and TRBJ2-5, with D possibly matching TRBD2 (6 bases). The end of the DNA aligns better with TRBJ2-7, so the J call may be wrong. Per germline, CDR1 SQVTM and CDR2 ANQGSEA. CDR3 size: 14 residues. DNA of the CDR3: TGCAGCGCACGAGTGGGACTGCACGCCTACGAGCAGTACTTC. Its protein is CSARVGLHAYEQYF.

The V and J genes are TRBV28 and TRBJ1-2; D ambiguous. V was pared by 6 bases and J by 5 bases, with 10 bases between. CDR3 size: 12 residues. The germline CDR1 and CDR2 sequences are MDHEN and SYDVKM. The CDR3: CASSPKGYGYTF. The CDR3 region has the DNA TGTGCCAGCAGCCCAAAGGGATATGGCTACACCTTC.

This clonotype was counted a few times. V and J are TRBV7-2 and TRBJ2-1; no definite D call. V lost 2 bases, J lost 2 bases, and 10 bases lay in between. The CDR3 spans 15 residues. CDR1 and CDR2 (germline): SGHTA, FQGNSA. The CDR3, as DNA: TGTGCCAGCAGCTTAAGCATTGGGACCTACAATGAGCAGTTCTTC. Translated, it gives CASSLSIGTYNEQFF.

The chain recombines TRBV13 with TRBJ2-4; the D is unclear. Germline CDR1 reads PRHDT; CDR2 reads FYEKMQ (reference sequence). With 5 bases removed from V and 8 bases from J, the gap between germline ends came to 13 bases. This CDR3 has 13 residues. The CDR3 DNA follows: TGTGCCAGCAGCCTAAGTGATGGGGACATTCAGTACTTC. Translated, it gives CASSLSDGDIQYF.

The CDR3 sequence is CSASPTGDYGYTF. CDR3 bases: TGCAGTGCTAGCCCGACAGGGGACTATGGCTACACCTTC. V usage is TRBV20-1 and J usage is TRBJ1-2; TRBD1 matches at 8 bases. Trimming removed 3 bases from V and 3 bases from J; junction bases left unmatched: 3. CDR1 is DFQATT, CDR2 SNEGSKA, per germline (reference sequence). This CDR3 is built from 13 residues.

The chain is built from TRBV4-2 and TRBJ2-3; D remains unclear. The CDR3 loop spans 15 amino acids. Germline CDR1 reads LGHNA; CDR2 reads YNFKEQ. V was trimmed by 0 bases and J by 4 bases, leaving 11 bases between them. The CDR3 protein is CASSQEVRRADTQYF. CDR3 in DNA: TGTGCCAGCAGCCAAGAAGTAAGGCGTGCAGATACGCAGTATTTT.

Note on this clonotype: The final CDR3 position lacks the conserved phenylalanine or tryptophan, pointing to a likely read error. V and J are TRBV6-6 and TRBJ2-7; a possible D gene is TRBD1 (6 bases). V dropped 6 bases and J dropped 4 bases, with 13 bases sitting between them. From germline, CDR1 is MNHNY and CDR2 SVGAGI (reference sequence). This CDR3 is built from 13 residues. CDR3 DNA sequence: TGTGCCAGCAGCCTACAAGGGGGATACGAGCAGTACTCC. Amino acids: CASSLQGGYEQYS.

This chain joins TRBV29-1 and TRBJ2-1; TRBD1 might be the D (6 bases). TRBJ2-7 explains the end of the DNA better; the J call may be wrong. Germline-derived CDR1 and CDR2 are SQVTM and ANQGSEA. The CDR3 runs to 14 residues. The chain's CDR3 is CSVELAGAAYEQYF. As DNA, the CDR3 is TGCAGCGTTGAATTGGCAGGGGCGGCCTACGAGCAGTACTTC.

With respect to this clonotype: This could be a read error, since a much larger clone is one nucleotide away. The CDR3 loop is CSAPQGPGETQYF. For the CDR3, the DNA is TGCAGTGCCCCTCAGGGGCCAGGGGAGACCCAGTACTTC. The V call is TRBV20-1, the J call TRBJ2-5; tentatively, D is TRBD1 (6 bases). The CDR3 has 13 amino acids. Germline V lookup: CDR1 DFQATT, CDR2 SNEGSKA (reference sequence). V was clipped by 6 bases and J by 5 bases, with 16 bases between them.

The chain recombines TRBV12-5 with TRBJ2-1; TRBD2 might be the D (5 bases). The CDR3 is 14 amino acids. V lost 5 bases, J lost 0 bases, and 8 bases lay in between. From germline, CDR1 is LGHNT and CDR2 FRNRAP. The CDR3 DNA follows: TGTGCTAGTGGTAGCGGAGGCTCCTACAATGAGCAGTTCTTC. This gives the protein CASGSGGSYNEQFF. The whole variable domain, filled in from reference TRBV12-5 and TRBJ2-1, reads DARVTQTPRHKVTEMGQEVTMRCQPILGHNTVFWYRQTMMQGLELLAYFRNRAPLDDSGMPKDRFSAEMPDATLATLKIQPSEPRDSAVYFCASGSGGSYNEQFFGPGTRLTVL.

This clonotype was seen a few times. The CDR3 sequence: CASSKFGTGASPLHF. For the CDR3, the DNA is TGTGCCAGCAGTAAGTTCGGGACAGGGGCTTCACCCCTCCACTTT. This sequence joins TRBV12-3 or TRBV12-4 and TRBJ1-6, with 10 nucleotides matching TRBD1. The CDR3 is 15 amino acids. Trimming at V came to 5 bases and at J to 9 bases, leaving 7 bases not matched to a gene.

This clonotype was counted once. The CDR3 does not close with the conserved phenylalanine or tryptophan, likely indicating a read error. The chain is built from TRBV9 and TRBJ2-1; either TRBD1 or TRBD2 may fit D (7 bases each). Germline V gene data show CDR1 as SGDLS and CDR2 as YYNGEE. With 0 bases removed from V and 3 bases from J, the gap between germline ends came to 16 bases. The CDR3 sequence is 17 residues long. The CDR3 region has the DNA TGTGCCAGCAGCGTAGAGGGGGCGGCTAGCGGCTACAATGAGCAGTTCTTA. Its protein is CASSVEGAASGYNEQFL.

This clonotype has only a few counts. This chain uses TRBV7-2 with TRBJ1-1; D perhaps matches TRBD1 (5 bases). The V and J ends lost 3 bases and 10 bases respectively, with 12 bases between them. The CDR3 runs to 12 residues. The germline CDR1 and CDR2 sequences are SGHTA and FQGNSA. The chain's CDR3 is CASSFTQGGAFF. The CDR3 region has the DNA TGTGCCAGCAGCTTTACCCAGGGTGGAGCTTTCTTT.